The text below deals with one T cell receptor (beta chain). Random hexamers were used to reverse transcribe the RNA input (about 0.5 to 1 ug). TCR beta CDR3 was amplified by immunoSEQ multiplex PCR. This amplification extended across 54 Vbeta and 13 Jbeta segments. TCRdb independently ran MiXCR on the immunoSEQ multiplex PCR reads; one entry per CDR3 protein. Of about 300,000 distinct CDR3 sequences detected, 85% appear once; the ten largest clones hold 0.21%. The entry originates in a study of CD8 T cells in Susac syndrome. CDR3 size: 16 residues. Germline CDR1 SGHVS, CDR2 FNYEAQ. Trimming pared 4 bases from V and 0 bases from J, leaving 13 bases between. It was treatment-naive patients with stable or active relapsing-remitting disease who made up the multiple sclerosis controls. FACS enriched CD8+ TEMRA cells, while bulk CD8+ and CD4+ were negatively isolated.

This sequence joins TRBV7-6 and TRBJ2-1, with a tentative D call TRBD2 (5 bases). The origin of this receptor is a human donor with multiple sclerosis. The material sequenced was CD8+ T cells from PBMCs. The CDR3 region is CASSSDSLSSYNEQFF. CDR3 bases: TGTGCCAGCAGCTCGGACTCACTGAGCTCCTACAATGAGCAGTTCTTC.